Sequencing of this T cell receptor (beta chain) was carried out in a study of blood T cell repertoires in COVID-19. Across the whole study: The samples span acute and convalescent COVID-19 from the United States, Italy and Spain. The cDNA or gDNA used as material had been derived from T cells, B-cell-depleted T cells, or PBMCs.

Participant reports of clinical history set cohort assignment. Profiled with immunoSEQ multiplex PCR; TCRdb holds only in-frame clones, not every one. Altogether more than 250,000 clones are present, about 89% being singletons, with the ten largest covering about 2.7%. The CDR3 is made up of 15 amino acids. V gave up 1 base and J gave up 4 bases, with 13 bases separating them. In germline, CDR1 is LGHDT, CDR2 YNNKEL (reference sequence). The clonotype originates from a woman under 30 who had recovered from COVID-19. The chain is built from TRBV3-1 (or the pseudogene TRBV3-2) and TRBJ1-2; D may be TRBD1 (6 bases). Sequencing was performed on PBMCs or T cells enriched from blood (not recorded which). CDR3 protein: CASSQGARGAYGYTF. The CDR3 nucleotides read TGTGCCAGCAGCCAAGGGGCCAGGGGTGCCTATGGCTACACCTTC.